What follows are 30 T cell receptor beta chains derived from one specimen sequenced in a study of blood T cell repertoires in COVID-19. The repertoire was sequenced with immunoSEQ multiplex PCR; TCRdb's copy has only in-frame clones and lacks some. The table records tens of thousands of clones, 85% to 90% of them present only once. The specimen was peripheral blood. All receptors derive from a woman of 80 years or more in a cohort sampled during active or convalescent COVID-19.

The chain recombines TRBV18 with TRBJ1-4; no firm D call. CDR3 length: 13 residues. The germline V gene has CDR1 KGHSH and CDR2 LQKENI. The V gene lost 3 bases and the J gene lost 7 bases, with 9 bases spanning the gap. CDR3 protein: CASSPSGGEKLFF. The CDR3 DNA sequence: TGTGCCAGCTCACCCTCAGGAGGTGAAAAACTGTTTTTT.

This sequence joins TRBV20-1 and TRBJ2-3; D is perhaps TRBD2 (5 bases). Germline V CDR1 and CDR2: DFQATT, SNEGSKA (reference sequence). CDR3 length: 11 residues. The CDR3 sequence is CSTGIVDTQYF. The DNA of the CDR3 is TGCAGCACGGGGATTGTAGATACGCAGTATTTT.

The CDR3 DNA sequence: TGTGCCAGCAGCAAGACAGGGATGCAAGCCAATGAGCAGTTCTTC. It codes for CASSKTGMQANEQFF. V usage is TRBV9 and J usage is TRBJ2-1, with 7 positions matching TRBD1. Per the germline V gene, CDR1 is SGDLS and CDR2 is YYNGEE. There are 15 residues in the CDR3. With 4 bases clipped from V and 6 bases from J, the junction kept 10 bases outside the gene matches.

In this sample, this clone turned up once. The rearrangement links TRBV6-6 to TRBJ2-1; 10 nucleotides match TRBD1. Germline trimming cut 5 bases from V and 6 bases from J; bases unmatched to any gene: 4. This CDR3 spans 14 amino acids. Germline V gene data show CDR1 as MNHNY and CDR2 as SVGAGI (reference sequence). The CDR3 region is CASSRDRGPNEQFF. In DNA, the CDR3 is TGTGCCAGCAGTCGGGACAGGGGACCCAATGAGCAGTTCTTC.

The V and J genes are TRBV9 and TRBJ2-5, with TRBD2 matching over 9 bases. The CDR3 is 15 residues long. Germline V gene data show CDR1 as SGDLS and CDR2 as YYNGEE. Trimming took 0 bases from V and 4 from J; bases not matched to a gene: 4. The CDR3 reads CASSVGVAGVETQYF. The CDR3 nucleotides read TGTGCCAGCAGCGTAGGGGTAGCGGGAGTAGAGACCCAGTACTTC. The full variable domain, with the rest looked up from reference TRBV9 and TRBJ2-5, is DSGVTQTPKHLITATGQRVTLRCSPRSGDLSVYWYQQSLDQGLQFLIQYYNGEERAKGNILERFSAQQFPDLHSELNLSSLELGDSALYFCASSVGVAGVETQYFGPGTRLLVL.

The rearrangement joins TRBV9 to TRBJ2-1; D gene uncertain. Trimming cost V 4 bases and J 4 bases, with 15 bases left between them. Germline values: CDR1 SGDLS, CDR2 YYNGEE. The CDR3 sequence is 15 residues long. CDR3 bases: TGTGCCAGCAGCCCCCGTAACCCCCGGTACAATGAGCAGTTCTTC. This encodes CASSPRNPRYNEQFF.

The chain has TRBV30 and TRBJ2-7; D might be TRBD1 (5 bases). This CDR3 has 12 amino acids. With 2 bases removed from V and 4 bases from J, the gap between germline ends came to 9 bases. Germline CDR1 reads GTSNPN; CDR2 reads SVGIG (reference sequence). The DNA of the CDR3 is TGTGCCTGGAGTAAACAGGATTACGAGCAGTACTTC. It is translated as CAWSKQDYEQYF.

This rearrangement joins TRBV3-1 (or the pseudogene TRBV3-2) to TRBJ2-2, with 11 nucleotides matching TRBD1. Per germline, CDR1 LGHDT and CDR2 YNNKEL (reference sequence). The V segment lost 3 bases and the J segment 5 bases; nucleotides outside the gene matches: 5. The CDR3 totals 16 residues. This CDR3 reads CASSHTGDRGTGELFF. Written as DNA, the CDR3 is TGTGCCAGCAGCCACACGGGGGACAGGGGGACCGGGGAGCTGTTTTTT.

V is TRBV7-2 and J is TRBJ2-3; TRBD2 is a possible D gene (6 bases). This CDR3 has 15 amino acids. Germline V gene sequence: CDR1 SGHTA, CDR2 FQGNSA. The germline V and J ends were trimmed by 1 base and 4 bases, with 12 bases remaining between them. CDR3 protein: CASSLVGGVADTQYF. CDR3 nucleotide sequence: TGTGCCAGCAGCTTAGTGGGGGGAGTGGCAGATACGCAGTATTTT.

This clone was observed a single time. The genes are TRBV6-6 and TRBJ1-3, with 8 positions matching TRBD1. The CDR3 totals 16 residues. V gave up 5 bases and J gave up 5 bases; unmatched junction bases: 11. CDR1 and CDR2 (germline): MNHNY, SVGAGI (reference sequence). The CDR3 sequence is CASSLPPGQGRNTIYF. The CDR3 coding sequence is TGTGCCAGCAGTCTCCCGCCCGGACAGGGAAGAAACACCATATATTTT.

A few counts support this clone. The rearrangement uses TRBV10-3 and TRBJ2-6; TRBD1 matches at 11 bases. Germline V gives CDR1 ENHRY, CDR2 SYGVKD. With 6 bases clipped from V and 0 bases from J, the junction kept 4 bases outside the gene matches. The CDR3 covers 17 residues. CDR3 coding DNA: TGTGCCATCAGGGGGACAGGGGGACCCTCTGGGGCCAACGTCCTGACTTTC. The encoded protein is CAIRGTGGPSGANVLTF.

This rearrangement joins TRBV19 to TRBJ2-5, with D unclear. The CDR3 runs 14 residues. The germline gives CDR1 LNHDA, CDR2 SQIVND (reference sequence). V was shortened by 1 base and J by 5 bases, with 11 bases between the two germline ends. As DNA, the CDR3 is TGTGCCAGTAGTATAGGTGTGCCCGGGGAGACCCAGTACTTC. It specifies CASSIGVPGETQYF.

The chain recombines TRBV11-2 with TRBJ2-1; D is possibly TRBD2 (7 bases). Germline CDR1 is SGHAT and CDR2 is FQNNGV. Trimming removed 5 bases at V and 7 bases at J, with 18 bases between. The CDR3 length is 15 residues. The CDR3 sequence is CASSPGRGGGNEQFF. The CDR3 DNA reads as TGTGCCAGCAGCCCTGGACGGGGAGGGGGTAATGAGCAGTTCTTC. Complete variable domain (other parts from reference TRBV11-2 and TRBJ2-1): EAGVAQSPRYKIIEKRQSVAFWCNPISGHATLYWYQQILGQGPKLLIQFQNNGVVDDSQLPKDRFSAERLKGVDSTLKIQPAKLEDSAVYLCASSPGRGGGNEQFFGPGTRLTVL.

The chain joins TRBV2 to TRBJ2-1; 7 positions match TRBD2. With 4 bases clipped from V and 4 bases from J, the junction kept 10 bases outside the gene matches. Germline V gives CDR1 SNHLY, CDR2 FYNNEI. CDR3 size: 16 residues. The CDR3 nucleotides read TGTGCCAGCAGTGGGGTCGGCGGGAGATTTTACAATGAGCAGTTCTTC. Protein: CASSGVGGRFYNEQFF.

This chain connects TRBV9 to TRBJ1-5, with a tentative D call TRBD1 (5 bases). The CDR3 consists of 15 residues. Trimming removed 4 bases at V and 3 bases at J, with 14 bases between. The germline CDR1 and CDR2 sequences are SGDLS and YYNGEE. CDR3 amino acids: CASSRRGIANQPQHF. The DNA for the CDR3 is TGTGCCAGCAGCAGGCGGGGCATAGCCAATCAGCCCCAGCATTTT.

The rearrangement uses TRBV7-9 and TRBJ2-7; D gene uncertain. Germline-derived CDR1 and CDR2 are SEHNR and FQNEAQ (reference sequence). CDR3 length equals 16 residues. Between the trimmed V and J ends, which lost 1 base and 5 bases, there was a span of 18 bases. This CDR3 is CASSLGSGSQGHEQYF. The CDR3, as DNA: TGTGCCAGCAGCTTAGGGTCAGGCAGCCAAGGTCACGAGCAGTACTTC.

This sequence joins TRBV19 and TRBJ1-1; D remains unclear. The germline CDR1 and CDR2 sequences are LNHDA and SQIVND (reference sequence). Trimming pared 2 bases from V and 0 bases from J, leaving 7 bases between. This CDR3 is built from 14 residues. DNA for the CDR3: TGTGCCAGTAGTATAACGGGGATGAACACTGAAGCTTTCTTT. It yields the protein CASSITGMNTEAFF.

This chain joins TRBV10-3 and TRBJ1-1, with TRBD1 as a possible D gene (5 bases). Trimming pared 7 bases from V and 12 bases from J, leaving 24 bases between. The length of the CDR3 is 14 residues. Per the germline V gene, CDR1 is ENHRY and CDR2 is SYGVKD. CDR3 loop: CAITSLLDSGLTFF. Written as DNA, the CDR3 is TGTGCCATCACCTCACTACTCGACAGTGGGCTAACTTTCTTT.

The chain is built from TRBV30 and TRBJ1-6; D ambiguous. The germline CDR1 and CDR2 sequences are GTSNPN and SVGIG (reference sequence). The ends were cut back, 2 bases at V and 2 bases at J, with 7 bases in the middle. This CDR3 comprises 14 residues. CDR3 sequence reads: CAWSINTYNSPLHF. In DNA, the CDR3 is TGTGCCTGGAGTATTAACACCTATAATTCACCCCTCCACTTT.

The chain combines TRBV18 with TRBJ1-1; TRBD1 is a possible D gene (6 bases). Trimming pared 2 bases from V and 2 bases from J, leaving 15 bases between. Germline CDR1 and CDR2: KGHSH and LQKENI. The CDR3 has 16 residues. CDR3 in amino acids: CASSPEVRGGNTEAFF. The CDR3 DNA sequence: TGTGCCAGCTCACCAGAGGTTAGAGGGGGAAACACTGAAGCTTTCTTT. The full variable domain, in which reference TRBV18 and TRBJ1-1 provide the parts outside the CDR3, is NAGVMQNPRHLVRRRGQEARLRCSPMKGHSHVYWYRQLPEEGLKFMVYLQKENIIDESGMPKERFSAEFPKEGPSILRIQQVVRGDSAAYFCASSPEVRGGNTEAFFGQGTRLTVV.

This chain uses TRBV6-4 with TRBJ1-2; D not certain. The CDR3 consists of 11 residues. Germline V CDR1 and CDR2: MRHNA, SNTAGT. The V end was cut by 9 bases, the J end by 5 bases, with 10 bases between. CDR3 in DNA: TGTGCCAGTAGAGGGATATATGGCTACACCTTC. Amino acids: CASRGIYGYTF.

This clone was detected only a few times. The chain employs TRBV29-1 and TRBJ1-1; 7 bases agree with TRBD1. The germline V gene has CDR1 SQVTM and CDR2 ANQGSEA. J was trimmed by 1 base and V by 6 bases; bases with no gene match: 2. The CDR3 has 12 residues. The chain's CDR3 is CSVDRANTEAFF. For the CDR3, the DNA is TGCAGCGTCGACAGGGCGAACACTGAAGCTTTCTTT.

V gene TRBV19 combines with J gene TRBJ1-1; a weak D match, TRBD1 (6 bases). V was pared by 3 bases and J by 7 bases, with 15 bases between. Germline CDR1 and CDR2: LNHDA and SQIVND (reference sequence). CDR3 length: 14 amino acids. The CDR3 is CASSIWGGQGEAFF. The DNA of the CDR3 is TGTGCCAGTAGTATCTGGGGGGGGCAGGGTGAAGCTTTCTTT.

V usage is TRBV11-3 and J usage is TRBJ1-2; D may be TRBD1 (6 bases). V was clipped by 3 bases and J by 2 bases, with 10 bases between them. Germline loops: CDR1 SGHNT, CDR2 YENEEA. CDR3 length: 14 amino acids. The CDR3 loop is CASSLQGQNYGYTF. Here the CDR3 DNA reads TGTGCCAGCAGCTTGCAGGGGCAGAACTATGGCTACACCTTC. Complete variable domain (other parts from reference TRBV11-3 and TRBJ1-2): EAGVVQSPRYKIIEKKQPVAFWCNPISGHNTLYWYLQNLGQGPELLIRYENEEAVDDSQLPKDRFSAERLKGVDSTLKIQPAELGDSAVYLCASSLQGQNYGYTFGSGTRLTVV.

The rearrangement uses TRBV5-1 and TRBJ2-2; 7 bases are a match to TRBD2. The CDR3 totals 16 residues. The germline gives CDR1 SGHRS, CDR2 YFSETQ. V shed 0 bases, J shed 1 base, and the junction held 3 bases outside the gene matches. CDR3 protein: CASSLATSVNTGELFF. The CDR3 coding sequence is TGCGCCAGCAGCTTGGCCACTAGCGTGAACACCGGGGAGCTGTTTTTT.

The chain carries TRBV30 and TRBJ1-5; TRBD1 is a possible D gene (6 bases). The CDR3 sequence is 13 residues long. V was pared by 5 bases and J by 5 bases, with 13 bases between. Germline V lookup: CDR1 GTSNPN, CDR2 SVGIG (reference sequence). The CDR3, as DNA: TGTGCCTGGGGGGCAGGGGCGGATCAGCCCCAGCATTTT. Amino acids: CAWGAGADQPQHF. Complete variable domain (other parts from reference TRBV30 and TRBJ1-5): SQTIHQWPATLVQPVGSPLSLECTVEGTSNPNLYWYRQAAGRGLQLLFYSVGIGQISSEVPQNLSASRPQDRQFILSSKKLLLSDSGFYLCAWGAGADQPQHFGDGTRLSIL.

The gene calls are TRBV6-6 and TRBJ1-1; a weak D match, TRBD1 (5 bases). This CDR3 has 13 residues. V was clipped by 8 bases and J by 3 bases, with 13 bases between them. Germline values: CDR1 MNHNY, CDR2 SVGAGI (reference sequence). CDR3 nucleotide sequence: TGTGCCAGCCTTTGGACAACCCACACTGAAGCTTTCTTT. This translates into CASLWTTHTEAFF.

This clone appeared a single time. The rearrangement joins TRBV28 to TRBJ1-1; TRBD1 matches at 7 bases. Germline CDR1 MDHEN, CDR2 SYDVKM. CDR3 length: 13 amino acids. J gave up 1 base and V 11 bases, and 7 bases lay outside the gene matches. The CDR3 spells CAGWGQKNTEAFF. The CDR3 DNA reads TGTGCCGGGTGGGGACAGAAGAACACTGAAGCTTTCTTT.

The V and J genes are TRBV6-6 and TRBJ1-5, with TRBD1 matching 11 bases. The CDR3 extends over 17 amino acids. V shed 5 bases, J shed 2 bases, and the junction held 8 bases outside the gene matches. Germline values: CDR1 MNHNY, CDR2 SVGAGI (reference sequence). CDR3 coding DNA: TGTGCCAGCAGTCTTCCTCCGGGACAGGGGGGCAATCAGCCCCAGCATTTT. It is translated as CASSLPPGQGGNQPQHF.

With respect to this clone: This CDR3 is also generated by other DNA sequences in the sample. The chain has TRBV3-1 (or the pseudogene TRBV3-2) and TRBJ1-1, with TRBD1 matching over 9 bases. V trimming: 6 bases; J trimming: 4 bases; junction bases outside the gene matches: 3. Germline CDR1 is LGHDT and CDR2 is YNNKEL (reference sequence). The CDR3 is 13 residues long. The DNA for the CDR3 is TGTGCCAGCAGTCGACAGGGGGGCACTGAAGCTTTCTTT. Translated, it gives CASSRQGGTEAFF.